The 12 T cell receptor beta chains given below trace back to one sample, sequenced in a study of T cells after yellow fever vaccination. MiXCR was run by TCRdb on the 5' RACE reads, yielding one entry per CDR3 protein. Of about 430,000 distinct CDR3 sequences in the sample, around 20% were seen once. Sequencing used PBMCs, obtained before the yellow fever booster vaccination. The receptors here all came from a man aged 18 to 29 who received the YFV17D yellow fever vaccine.

This clonotype occurred many times. The V call is TRBV2, the J call TRBJ2-5; D unclear. Trimming removed 7 bases at V and 0 bases at J, with 15 bases between. The CDR3 runs 15 residues. CDR1 SNHLY and CDR2 FYNNEI come from the germline V gene. CDR3 nucleotides: TGTGCCAGCAACCTTGCCCGGTCATACCAAGAGACCCAGTACTTC. This encodes CASNLARSYQETQYF.

The chain joins TRBV5-1 to TRBJ2-3; 12 nucleotides agree with TRBD2. V trimming: 0 bases; J trimming: 3 bases; junction bases outside the gene matches: 5. Germline V lookup: CDR1 SGHRS, CDR2 YFSETQ. The CDR3 is 17 amino acids. The CDR3 here is CASSLEPSGGGTDTQYF. CDR3 sequence (DNA): TGCGCCAGCAGCTTGGAACCTAGCGGGGGGGGGACAGATACGCAGTATTTT.

The rearrangement links TRBV7-9 to TRBJ1-1; D may be TRBD1 (5 bases). Germline V CDR1 and CDR2: SEHNR, FQNEAQ (reference sequence). Trimming took 8 bases from V and 12 from J, leaving 25 bases between them. CDR3 length: 14 amino acids. In nucleotides, the CDR3 is TGTGCCAGCGTCGGGACTCCCGCCGACCCTTTGACTTTCTTT. Translating it yields CASVGTPADPLTFF.

The chain uses TRBV20-1 and TRBJ1-3; 7 positions agree with TRBD1. CDR3 length: 14 residues. The V and J ends lost 0 bases and 3 bases, in that order; junction bases with no gene match: 2. Per germline, CDR1 DFQATT and CDR2 SNEGSKA (reference sequence). The CDR3 spells CSARDDRVGNTIYF. Here the CDR3 DNA reads TGCAGTGCTAGAGATGACAGGGTTGGAAACACCATATATTTT.

V gene TRBV11-2 combines with J gene TRBJ1-1; perhaps TRBD1 as D (6 bases). V lost 6 bases and J lost 4, with 15 bases in between. The CDR3 covers 14 residues. Germline V CDR1 and CDR2: SGHAT, FQNNGV. CDR3 sequence (DNA): TGTGCCAGCAGTAAATCGACAGGTTTCACTGAAGCTTTCTTT. Translation gives CASSKSTGFTEAFF.

The chain carries TRBV9 and TRBJ2-2; 8 nucleotides agree with TRBD1. The germline gives CDR1 SGDLS, CDR2 YYNGEE. Trimming at V came to 2 bases and at J to 4 bases, leaving 4 bases not matched to a gene. This CDR3 has 15 amino acids. Here the CDR3 reads CASSVTGGSTGELFF. The CDR3 DNA sequence: TGTGCCAGCAGCGTCACAGGGGGAAGCACCGGGGAGCTGTTTTTT.

The chain recombines TRBV9 with TRBJ1-2, with 8 bases lining up with TRBD1. J gave up 8 bases and V 5 bases, and 17 bases lay outside the gene matches. The CDR3 is 16 residues long. CDR1 is SGDLS, CDR2 YYNGEE, per germline. CDR3 DNA: TGTGCCAGCAGTGCCCAGGTGGTCAGGGGGCTTGGGGGCTACACCTTC. Protein: CASSAQVVRGLGGYTF.

This chain uses TRBV6-1 with TRBJ2-3, with a tentative D call TRBD2 (6 bases). The CDR3 sequence is 15 residues long. V dropped 6 bases and J dropped 4 bases, with 17 bases sitting between them. CDR1 and CDR2 from the germline V gene are MNHNS and SASEGT. CDR3 bases: TGTGCCAGCAGGGGCGCCGGGGGTCGGGCAGATACGCAGTATTTT. Translating gives CASRGAGGRADTQYF.

This clonotype was counted a few times. The rearrangement links TRBV9 to TRBJ2-5; D call uncertain. Between the trimmed V and J ends, which lost 4 bases and 2 bases, there was a span of 18 bases. Germline values: CDR1 SGDLS, CDR2 YYNGEE. This CDR3 is 16 amino acids long. The DNA of the CDR3 is TGTGCCAGCAGCCGACCGAGTGGGGAATGGCAAGAGACCCAGTACTTC. Its translation is CASSRPSGEWQETQYF. Combining the CDR3 with reference TRBV9 and TRBJ2-5 gives the whole variable domain DSGVTQTPKHLITATGQRVTLRCSPRSGDLSVYWYQQSLDQGLQFLIQYYNGEERAKGNILERFSAQQFPDLHSELNLSSLELGDSALYFCASSRPSGEWQETQYFGPGTRLLVL.

V and J are TRBV5-6 and TRBJ1-2; no firm D call. Trimming removed 2 bases at V and 8 bases at J, with 13 bases between. Germline V gene data show CDR1 as SGHDT and CDR2 as YYEEEE. The CDR3 loop spans 13 amino acids. DNA of the CDR3: TGTGCCAGCAGCTTTGAAGGTCTGGGCGGCTACACCTTC. Its translation: CASSFEGLGGYTF.

The chain is built from TRBV10-2 and TRBJ2-7; TRBD2 might be the D (6 bases). The germline V gene encodes CDR1 WSHSY and CDR2 SAAADI. V gave up 3 bases and J gave up 5 bases, with 14 bases separating them. The CDR3 runs to 14 residues. The CDR3 here is CASSENGGGNEQYF. In DNA, the CDR3 is TGCGCCAGCAGTGAAAACGGGGGTGGCAACGAGCAGTACTTC.

In its sample, this clonotype was seen a few times. The chain combines TRBV3-1 with TRBJ1-5; D uncertain. The CDR3 has 14 amino acids. V dropped 1 base and J dropped 1 base, with 5 bases sitting between them. Germline V gives CDR1 LGHDT, CDR2 YNNKEL (reference sequence). CDR3 nucleotide sequence: TGTGCCAGCAGCCAAGGCGACAGCAATCAGCCCCAGCATTTT. This encodes CASSQGDSNQPQHF.